What follows are 27 T cell receptor beta chains derived from one specimen sequenced in a study of blood T cell repertoires in COVID-19. Clones were read by immunoSEQ multiplex PCR, and TCRdb kept only the in-frame ones, dropping some. This table holds around 68,000 clones, around four fifths found once. Source material: peripheral blood. These receptors originate from a woman aged 45-65 years with acute or convalescent COVID-19.

The chain recombines TRBV5-4 with TRBJ2-1; TRBD2 matches at 7 bases. J lost 6 bases, V lost 3 bases, and 9 bases had no gene match. The CDR3 is 15 residues long. CDR1 is SGHNT, CDR2 YYREEE, per germline (reference sequence). The CDR3 loop reads CASSSLGTNINEQFF. CDR3 DNA sequence: TGTGCCAGCAGCTCGCTGGGGACTAACATCAATGAGCAGTTCTTC.

The chain combines TRBV2 with TRBJ1-3; possible D gene TRBD1, 6 bases. Germline V lookup: CDR1 SNHLY, CDR2 FYNNEI. This CDR3 has 14 amino acids. The V end lost 7 bases, the J end lost 4 bases, and 14 bases lay between the germline ends. CDR3 nucleotide sequence: TGTGCCAGCAAGGGACAAAAGGGAGGAAACACCATATATTTT. Residues: CASKGQKGGNTIYF.

V is TRBV6-6 and J is TRBJ1-3; 7 bases are a match to TRBD1. Germline V gene data show CDR1 as MNHNY and CDR2 as SVGAGI (reference sequence). With V trimmed by 4 bases and J by 0 bases, 6 bases remained unmatched. The CDR3 extends over 16 amino acids. CDR3 in amino acids: CASSSLGQVSGNTIYF. The CDR3 DNA reads as TGTGCCAGCAGTTCCCTCGGACAGGTCTCTGGAAACACCATATATTTT.

This rearrangement joins TRBV21-1 to TRBJ2-7; the listed D gene, TRBD2, was not tested against the DNA. TRBV21-1 is a listed pseudogene. This CDR3 has 16 amino acids. CDR3 in amino acids: CASSKSAQREFYEQYF. The DNA for the CDR3 is TGTGCCAGCAGCAAATCAGCCCAGCGGGAGTTCTACGAGCAGTACTTC.

The chain employs TRBV12-3 or TRBV12-4 and TRBJ2-7; TRBD1 might be the D (5 bases). Trimming took 5 bases from V and 3 from J, leaving 11 bases between them. The CDR3 runs 13 residues. The CDR3 protein is CASSATTGYEQYF. The CDR3 DNA reads TGTGCCAGCAGTGCTACTACAGGCTACGAGCAGTACTTC.

The rearrangement joins TRBV3-1 (or the pseudogene TRBV3-2) to TRBJ1-1; D not resolved. Trimming took 3 bases from V and 1 from J, leaving 9 bases between them. Germline CDR1 reads LGHDT; CDR2 reads YNNKEL (reference sequence). The CDR3 covers 14 residues. CDR3 amino acids: CASSQREWNTEAFF. The CDR3 bases are TGTGCCAGCAGCCAGCGAGAGTGGAACACTGAAGCTTTCTTT.

The table lists this clone with a count of one. The chain carries TRBV6-5 and TRBJ1-2; D remains unclear. The CDR3 runs 14 residues. Trimming pared 5 bases from V and 2 bases from J, leaving 12 bases between. Germline values: CDR1 MNHEY, CDR2 SVGAGI. This chain's CDR3 is CASSPTNWNYGYTF. In DNA, the CDR3 is TGTGCCAGCAGTCCCACTAATTGGAACTATGGCTACACCTTC.

The chain joins TRBV3-1 (or the pseudogene TRBV3-2) to TRBJ2-7; TRBD1 agrees at 7 bases. V gave up 2 bases and J gave up 4 bases; unmatched junction bases: 5. The CDR3 is 14 amino acids. CDR1 and CDR2 (germline): LGHDT, YNNKEL (reference sequence). The CDR3 spells CASSQSGTEYEQYF. For the CDR3, the DNA is TGTGCCAGCAGCCAATCGGGGACAGAGTACGAGCAGTACTTC.

The V gene is TRBV7-3, the J gene TRBJ2-3; 9 bases agree with TRBD2. V shed 4 bases and J 1 base; nucleotides not matched to a gene: 3. In germline, CDR1 is SGHTA, CDR2 FQGTGA. This CDR3 has 15 amino acids. The CDR3 nucleotides read TGTGCCAGCAGCTCCTCTAGCGGGGGCACAGATACGCAGTATTTT. Translation: CASSSSSGGTDTQYF.

This chain links TRBV29-1 with TRBJ2-1, with D possibly matching TRBD2 (5 bases). The CDR3 runs 13 residues. Germline CDR1 SQVTM, CDR2 ANQGSEA. V gave up 4 bases and J gave up 8 bases, with 15 bases separating them. The CDR3, as DNA: TGCAGCGTTGGGTTTACGGGAAGCTATGAGCAGTTCTTC. Translating gives CSVGFTGSYEQFF.

This clone was picked up many times. J is TRBJ2-1 and V is TRBV4-1; 9 bases are a match to TRBD1. This CDR3 region has 16 residues. V trimming: 1 base; J trimming: 8 bases; junction bases outside the gene matches: 9. The germline CDR1 and CDR2 sequences are MGHRA and YSYEKL. CDR3 region: CASSQGLGTGKDEQFF. CDR3 DNA sequence: TGCGCCAGCAGCCAAGGTCTAGGGACAGGGAAGGATGAGCAGTTCTTC.

As concerns this clone: A junction end diverges from the germline sequence, so it may reflect a read error. The V gene is TRBV12-3 or TRBV12-4, the J gene TRBJ2-3; D may be TRBD1 (7 bases). This CDR3 is 12 amino acids long. CDR3 nucleotides: TGTGCCAGCAGTGGGGGGACAGCTACGCAGTATTTT. Its translation is CASSGGTATQYF.

The J gene is TRBJ2-6, the V gene TRBV7-3; D not certain. V was cut by 2 bases and J by 3 bases, with 8 bases left in between. This CDR3 has 15 amino acids. The germline V gene has CDR1 SGHTA and CDR2 FQGTGA. In nucleotides, the CDR3 is TGTGCCAGCAGCTTAGGTGGCCATGGGGCCAACGTCCTGACTTTC. As protein: CASSLGGHGANVLTF.

The chain combines TRBV5-6 with TRBJ2-5; D call uncertain. V lost 4 bases to trimming and J lost 5 bases, with 12 bases between them. Germline CDR1 SGHDT, CDR2 YYEEEE. This CDR3 spans 13 amino acids. The CDR3 is CASSPNQLETQYF. The CDR3, as DNA: TGTGCCAGCAGCCCCAACCAACTCGAGACCCAGTACTTC.

This chain connects TRBV18 to TRBJ1-4, with 7 bases fitting TRBD1. CDR3 length: 14 residues. CDR1 KGHSH and CDR2 LQKENI come from the germline V gene. Trimming at V came to 2 bases and at J to 7 bases, leaving 4 bases not matched to a gene. The CDR3 region has the DNA TGTGCCAGCTCACCAAACGCAGGGGGTGAAAAACTGTTTTTT. Translating gives CASSPNAGGEKLFF.

This rearrangement joins TRBV27 to TRBJ2-2; tentative D call: TRBD2 (5 bases). The germline V and J ends were trimmed by 7 bases and 1 base, with 7 bases remaining between them. The CDR3 sequence is 13 residues long. From germline, CDR1 is MNHEY and CDR2 SMNVEV (reference sequence). The CDR3, as DNA: TGTGCCAGCAACGGGGTGAACACCGGGGAGCTGTTTTTT. It is translated as CASNGVNTGELFF.

DNA for the CDR3: TGTGCCAGCAGCGTAGTACCTAGCGGGGGGGAGACCCAGTACTTC. Translation: CASSVVPSGGETQYF. The rearrangement uses TRBV9 and TRBJ2-5; 11 bases are a match to TRBD2. Germline V gene data show CDR1 as SGDLS and CDR2 as YYNGEE. This CDR3 region has 15 residues. V shed 0 bases, J shed 5 bases, and the junction held 3 bases outside the gene matches.

The V and J genes are TRBV7-9 and TRBJ1-6; 10 bases agree with TRBD1. V lost 1 base and J lost 7; bases outside the gene matches: 1. CDR3 length: 15 residues. Germline assignment: CDR1 SEHNR and CDR2 FQNEAQ (reference sequence). This chain's CDR3 is CASSLVGQGNSPLHF. CDR3 coding DNA: TGTGCCAGCAGCTTAGTGGGACAGGGGAATTCACCCCTCCACTTT. Full variable domain (remainder filled in from reference TRBV7-9 and TRBJ1-6): DTGVSQNPRHKITKRGQNVTFRCDPISEHNRLYWYRQTLGQGPEFLTYFQNEAQLEKSRLLSDRFSAERPKGSFSTLEIQRTEQGDSAMYLCASSLVGQGNSPLHFGNGTRLTVT.

This chain links TRBV5-3 with TRBJ1-5, with TRBD1 matching over 7 bases. TRBV5-3 is an open reading frame, and its role is uncertain. The CDR3 extends over 18 amino acids. J lost 0 bases, V lost 2 bases, and 11 bases had no gene match. CDR3 DNA sequence: TGTGCCAGAAGCTTAGTGGGACAGATGATTCGTAGCAATCAGCCCCAGCATTTT. Amino acids: CARSLVGQMIRSNQPQHF.

The chain is built from TRBV1 and TRBJ2-2; the table's D call TRBD2 went unverified against the DNA. TRBV1 has pseudogene status. The CDR3 runs to 16 residues. The CDR3: CTSSHNQRGTTGELFF. The DNA of the CDR3 is TGCACCAGCAGCCACAACCAGCGGGGGACCACCGGGGAGCTGTTTTTT.

This clone was counted only a few times. The chain uses TRBV5-4 and TRBJ2-5; TRBD2 matches 9 bases. CDR1 and CDR2 (germline): SGHNT, YYREEE (reference sequence). V lost 4 bases to trimming and J lost 3 bases; unmatched junction nucleotides: 4. This CDR3 is built from 14 residues. This chain's CDR3 is CASSGLAGKETQYF. CDR3 nucleotide sequence: TGTGCCAGCAGCGGGCTAGCGGGGAAAGAGACCCAGTACTTC.

The rearrangement joins TRBV3-1 (or the pseudogene TRBV3-2) to TRBJ2-4; D possibly corresponds to TRBD2 (5 bases). Germline CDR1 LGHDT, CDR2 YNNKEL (reference sequence). This CDR3 comprises 15 residues. V was cut by 4 bases and J by 1 base, with 11 bases left in between. In nucleotides, the CDR3 is TGTGCCAGCAGCCCAATCGGGGAGGCCAAAAACATTCAGTACTTC. Its protein is CASSPIGEAKNIQYF.

The chain carries TRBV5-8 and TRBJ1-4; the match to TRBD1 covers 8 bases. There are 15 residues in the CDR3. Unmatched junction bases numbered 7, after V lost 4 bases and J lost 5 bases. Germline V gene data show CDR1 as SGHTS and CDR2 as YDEGEE. In DNA, the CDR3 is TGTGCCAGCAGCCCAACGGGACAGGAAAATGAAAAACTGTTTTTT. Translation: CASSPTGQENEKLFF.

The chain recombines TRBV28 with TRBJ2-6; no definite D call. The germline V gene encodes CDR1 MDHEN and CDR2 SYDVKM. Trimming shortened V by 5 bases and J by 4 bases, and 15 bases separated the two germline ends. The CDR3 has 16 amino acids. The CDR3 nucleotides are TGTGCCAGCAGTCTTATCTCGCCACTCGGGGCCAACGTCCTGACTTTC. Translated, it gives CASSLISPLGANVLTF.

The chain combines TRBV6-5 with TRBJ2-2, with TRBD2 as a possible D gene (7 bases). Germline assignment: CDR1 MNHEY and CDR2 SVGAGI. The CDR3 is 14 residues long. Deletions cut 7 bases from V and 3 bases from J, with 12 bases between. CDR3 region: CASTIGGDTGELFF. The CDR3 DNA is TGTGCCAGCACCATAGGGGGGGACACCGGGGAGCTGTTTTTT.

V usage is TRBV2 and J usage is TRBJ1-2; 8 nucleotides line up with TRBD1. The CDR3 is made up of 15 amino acids. The V and J ends lost 2 bases and 4 bases, in that order; junction bases with no gene match: 6. Germline V lookup: CDR1 SNHLY, CDR2 FYNNEI. The CDR3: CASSEPDRAIYGYTF. CDR3 bases: TGTGCCAGCAGTGAACCGGACAGGGCGATCTATGGCTACACCTTC. Looking up the rest from reference TRBV2 and TRBJ1-2 gives the full variable domain: EPEVTQTPSHQVTQMGQEVILRCVPISNHLYFYWYRQILGQKVEFLVSFYNNEISEKSEIFDDQFSVERPDGSNFTLKIRSTKLEDSAMYFCASSEPDRAIYGYTFGSGTRLTVV.

In its sample, this clone was seen a few times. CDR3 loop: CSARQGDGYTF. The CDR3 bases are TGCAGTGCTAGACAGGGGGATGGCTACACCTTC. V is TRBV20-1 and J is TRBJ1-2; 7 nucleotides line up with TRBD1. Germline V gene data show CDR1 as DFQATT and CDR2 as SNEGSKA (reference sequence). V lost 2 bases, J lost 6 bases, and 0 bases stayed unmatched. The CDR3 extends over 11 amino acids.